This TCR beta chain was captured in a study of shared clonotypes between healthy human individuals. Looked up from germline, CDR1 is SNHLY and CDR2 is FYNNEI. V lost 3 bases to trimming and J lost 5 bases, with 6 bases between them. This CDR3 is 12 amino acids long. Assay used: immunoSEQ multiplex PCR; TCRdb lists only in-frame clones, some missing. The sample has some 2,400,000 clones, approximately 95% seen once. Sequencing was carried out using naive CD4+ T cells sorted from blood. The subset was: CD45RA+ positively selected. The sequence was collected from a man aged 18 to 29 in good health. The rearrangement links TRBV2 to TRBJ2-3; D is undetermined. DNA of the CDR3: TGTGCCAGCAGTGAGACCTTAGATACGCAGTATTTT. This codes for CASSETLDTQYF.